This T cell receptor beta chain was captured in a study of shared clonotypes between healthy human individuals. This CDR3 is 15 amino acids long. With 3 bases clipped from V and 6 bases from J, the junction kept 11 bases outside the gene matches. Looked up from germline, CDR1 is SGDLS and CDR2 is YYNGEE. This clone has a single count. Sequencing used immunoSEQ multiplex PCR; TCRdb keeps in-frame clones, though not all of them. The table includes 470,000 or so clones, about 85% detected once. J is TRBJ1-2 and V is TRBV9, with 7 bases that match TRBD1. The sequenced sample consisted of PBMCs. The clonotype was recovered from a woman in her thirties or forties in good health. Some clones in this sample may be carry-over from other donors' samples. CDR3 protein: CASSALGGGGDGYTF. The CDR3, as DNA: TGTGCCAGCAGCGCCCTAGGAGGGGGCGGTGATGGCTACACCTTC.